This record looks at one T cell receptor (beta chain) sequence and its context. The PCR contained 60 Vbeta and 13 Jbeta primers. Repertoires were generated with immunoSEQ multiplex PCR, while TCRdb's copy carries only in-frame clones and drops some. Among about 200,000 clones listed, 75% to 85% were seen once. CDR1 and CDR2 (germline): LGHNA, YNFKEQ. Trimming cost V 1 base and J 2 bases; bases outside gene matches: 7. The CDR3 is 16 residues long. This sample was taken from a study of cytomegalovirus exposure and HLA in healthy donors. This chain uses TRBV4-2 with TRBJ2-7; the match to TRBD1 covers 8 bases. Material for sequencing was PBMCs. The source of this sequence is a male donor in good health and CMV-seropositive. The CDR3 DNA sequence: TGTGCCAGCAGCCAAGGCGGACAGGGCTTAACCTACGAGCAGTACTTC. This gives the protein CASSQGGQGLTYEQYF.